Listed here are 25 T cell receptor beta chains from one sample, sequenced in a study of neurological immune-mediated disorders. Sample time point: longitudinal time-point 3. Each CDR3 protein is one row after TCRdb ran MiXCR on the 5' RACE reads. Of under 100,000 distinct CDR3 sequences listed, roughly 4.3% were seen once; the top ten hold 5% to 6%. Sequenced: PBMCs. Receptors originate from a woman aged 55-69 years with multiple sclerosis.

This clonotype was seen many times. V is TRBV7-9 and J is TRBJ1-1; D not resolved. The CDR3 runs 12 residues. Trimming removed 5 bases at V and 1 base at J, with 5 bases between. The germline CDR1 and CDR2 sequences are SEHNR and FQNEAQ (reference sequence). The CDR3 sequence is CASSKKNTEAFF. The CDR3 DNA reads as TGTGCCAGCAGCAAGAAGAACACTGAAGCTTTCTTT.

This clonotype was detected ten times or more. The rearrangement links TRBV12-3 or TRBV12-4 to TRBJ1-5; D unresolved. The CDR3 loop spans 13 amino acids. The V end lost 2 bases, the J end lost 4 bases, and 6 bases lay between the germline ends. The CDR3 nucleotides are TGTGCCAGCAGTTTATCCGAAAATCAGCCCCAGCATTTT. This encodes CASSLSENQPQHF.

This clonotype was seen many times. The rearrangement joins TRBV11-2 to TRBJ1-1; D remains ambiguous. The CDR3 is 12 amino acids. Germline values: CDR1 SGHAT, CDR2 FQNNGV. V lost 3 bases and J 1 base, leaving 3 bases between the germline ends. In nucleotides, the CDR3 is TGTGCCAGCAGCTTCGGGAACACTGAAGCTTTCTTT. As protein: CASSFGNTEAFF.

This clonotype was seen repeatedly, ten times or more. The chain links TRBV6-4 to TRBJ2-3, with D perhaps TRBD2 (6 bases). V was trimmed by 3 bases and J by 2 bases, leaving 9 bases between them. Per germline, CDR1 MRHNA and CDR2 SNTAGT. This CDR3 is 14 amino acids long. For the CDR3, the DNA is TGTGCCAGCAGTGAGGGACTCTTCACAGATACGCAGTATTTT. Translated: CASSEGLFTDTQYF.

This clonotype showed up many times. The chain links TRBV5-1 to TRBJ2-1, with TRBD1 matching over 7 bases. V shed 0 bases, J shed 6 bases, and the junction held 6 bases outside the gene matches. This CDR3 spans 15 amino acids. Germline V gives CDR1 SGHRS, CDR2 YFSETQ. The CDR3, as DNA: TGCGCCAGCAGCTTGGTGCAGGGGGAAGGCAATGAGCAGTTCTTC. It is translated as CASSLVQGEGNEQFF.

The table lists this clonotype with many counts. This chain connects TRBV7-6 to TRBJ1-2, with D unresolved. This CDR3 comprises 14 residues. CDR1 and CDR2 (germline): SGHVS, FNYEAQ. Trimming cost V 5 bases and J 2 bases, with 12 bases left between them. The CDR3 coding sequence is TGTGCCAGCAGCCGGGAACCTTTAAACTATGGCTACACCTTC. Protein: CASSREPLNYGYTF.

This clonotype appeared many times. The CDR3 loop is CATSPTLGMADTQYF. As DNA, the CDR3 is TGTGCCACCAGCCCCACCCTAGGGATGGCAGATACGCAGTATTTT. The chain links TRBV15 to TRBJ2-3; D is undetermined. This CDR3 is built from 15 residues. CDR1 and CDR2 from the germline V gene are LNHNV and YYDKDF (reference sequence). Deletions cut 5 bases from V and 4 bases from J, with 16 bases between. Full variable domain (remainder filled in from reference TRBV15 and TRBJ2-3): DAMVIQNPRYQVTQFGKPVTLSCSQTLNHNVMYWYQQKSSQAPKLLFHYYDKDFNNEADTPDNFQSRRPNTSFCFLDIRSPGLGDTAMYLCATSPTLGMADTQYFGPGTRLTVL.

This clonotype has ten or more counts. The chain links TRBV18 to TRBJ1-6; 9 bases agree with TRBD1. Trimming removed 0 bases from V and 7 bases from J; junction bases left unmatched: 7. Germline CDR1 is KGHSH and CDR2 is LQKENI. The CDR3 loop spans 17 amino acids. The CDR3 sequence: CASSPPLGQGRNSPLHF. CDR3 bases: TGTGCCAGCTCACCACCCCTTGGACAGGGGAGAAATTCACCCCTCCACTTT.

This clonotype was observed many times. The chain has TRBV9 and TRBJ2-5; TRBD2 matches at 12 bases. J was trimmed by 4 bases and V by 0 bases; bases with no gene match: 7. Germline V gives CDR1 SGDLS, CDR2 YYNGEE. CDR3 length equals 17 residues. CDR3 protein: CASSVGTSGAWRETQYF. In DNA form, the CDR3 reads TGTGCCAGCAGCGTAGGGACTAGCGGGGCATGGCGAGAGACCCAGTACTTC.

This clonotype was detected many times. In DNA form, the CDR3 reads TGTGCCACCAGCAGAGAGACTTGGAGACAGGGGGCAGATACGCAGTATTTT. Protein sequence: CATSRETWRQGADTQYF. This chain connects TRBV15 to TRBJ2-3; 9 bases line up with TRBD1. CDR1 is LNHNV, CDR2 YYDKDF, per germline (reference sequence). The V and J ends lost 0 bases and 4 bases, in that order; junction bases with no gene match: 8. This CDR3 contains 17 residues.

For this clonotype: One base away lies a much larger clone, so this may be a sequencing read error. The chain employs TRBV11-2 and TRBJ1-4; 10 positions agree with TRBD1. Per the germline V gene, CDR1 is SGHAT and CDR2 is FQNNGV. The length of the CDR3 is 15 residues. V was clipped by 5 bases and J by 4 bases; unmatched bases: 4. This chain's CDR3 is CASSKDRGSNEKLFF. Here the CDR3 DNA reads TGTGCCAGCAGCAAGGACAGGGGGAGTAATGAAAAACTGTTTTTT.

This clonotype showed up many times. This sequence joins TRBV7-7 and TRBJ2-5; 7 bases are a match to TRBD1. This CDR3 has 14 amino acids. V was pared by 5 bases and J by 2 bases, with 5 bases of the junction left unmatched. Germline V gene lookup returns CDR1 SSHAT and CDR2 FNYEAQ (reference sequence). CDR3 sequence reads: CASSAWTGQETQYF. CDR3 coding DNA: TGTGCCAGCAGCGCCTGGACAGGACAAGAGACCCAGTACTTC. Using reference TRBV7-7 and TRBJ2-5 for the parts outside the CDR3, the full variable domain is GAGVSQSPRYKVTKRGQDVTLRCDPISSHATLYWYQQALGQGPEFLTYFNYEAQPDKSGLPSDRFSAERPEGSISTLTIQRTEQRDSAMYRCASSAWTGQETQYFGPGTRLLVL.

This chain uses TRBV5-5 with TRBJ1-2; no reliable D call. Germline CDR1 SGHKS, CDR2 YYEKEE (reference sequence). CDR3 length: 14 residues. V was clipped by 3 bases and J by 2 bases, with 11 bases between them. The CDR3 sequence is CASSSTRRNYGYTF. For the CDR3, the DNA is TGTGCCAGCAGCTCGACAAGGAGAAACTATGGCTACACCTTC.

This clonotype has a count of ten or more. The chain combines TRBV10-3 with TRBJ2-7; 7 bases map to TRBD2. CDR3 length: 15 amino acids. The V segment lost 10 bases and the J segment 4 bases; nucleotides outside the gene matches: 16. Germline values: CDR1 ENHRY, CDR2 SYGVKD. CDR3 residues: CATAPEGQGGYEQYF. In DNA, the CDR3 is TGTGCCACCGCCCCAGAAGGGCAGGGAGGGTACGAGCAGTACTTC.

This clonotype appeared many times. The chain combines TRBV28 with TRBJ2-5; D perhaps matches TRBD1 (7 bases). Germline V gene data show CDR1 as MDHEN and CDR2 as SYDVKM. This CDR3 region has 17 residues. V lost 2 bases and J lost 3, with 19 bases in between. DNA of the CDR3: TGTGCCAGCAGTTTAAGTGGCAGGGGGTTAGCGGAAGAGACCCAGTACTTC. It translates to CASSLSGRGLAEETQYF.

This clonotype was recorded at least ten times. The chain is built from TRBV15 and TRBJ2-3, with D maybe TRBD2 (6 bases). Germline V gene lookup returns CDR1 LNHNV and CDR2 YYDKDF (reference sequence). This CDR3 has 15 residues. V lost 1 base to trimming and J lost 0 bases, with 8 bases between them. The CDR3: CATSRVAGSTDTQYF. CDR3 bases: TGTGCCACCAGCAGAGTTGCGGGGAGCACAGATACGCAGTATTTT.

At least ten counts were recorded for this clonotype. The CDR3 region has the DNA TGTGCCAGCAGCATTCAGGGGGACCGCAATCAGCCCCAGCATTTT. The encoded protein is CASSIQGDRNQPQHF. This rearrangement joins TRBV6-1 to TRBJ1-5; TRBD1 matches at 7 bases. CDR3 length equals 15 residues. The V segment lost 6 bases and the J segment 2 bases; nucleotides outside the gene matches: 7. Per the germline V gene, CDR1 is MNHNS and CDR2 is SASEGT.

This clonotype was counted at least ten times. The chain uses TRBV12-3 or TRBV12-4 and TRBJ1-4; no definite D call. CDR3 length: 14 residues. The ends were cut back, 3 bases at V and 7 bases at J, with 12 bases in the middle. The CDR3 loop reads CASSLSTGGEKLFF. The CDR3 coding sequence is TGTGCCAGCAGTTTGTCGACCGGCGGTGAAAAACTGTTTTTT.

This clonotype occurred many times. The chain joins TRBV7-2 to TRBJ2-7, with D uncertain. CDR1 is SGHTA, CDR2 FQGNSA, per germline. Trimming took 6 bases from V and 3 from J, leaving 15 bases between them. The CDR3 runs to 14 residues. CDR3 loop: CASSPPPGSYEQYF. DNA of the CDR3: TGTGCCAGCAGTCCACCCCCCGGCAGCTACGAGCAGTACTTC.

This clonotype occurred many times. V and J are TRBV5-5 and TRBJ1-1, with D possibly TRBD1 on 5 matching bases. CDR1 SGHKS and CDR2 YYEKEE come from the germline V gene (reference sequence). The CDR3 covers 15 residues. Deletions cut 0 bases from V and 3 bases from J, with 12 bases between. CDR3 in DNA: TGTGCCAGCAGCTTGGAGCCAGGGAGGGACACTGAAGCTTTCTTT. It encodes CASSLEPGRDTEAFF.

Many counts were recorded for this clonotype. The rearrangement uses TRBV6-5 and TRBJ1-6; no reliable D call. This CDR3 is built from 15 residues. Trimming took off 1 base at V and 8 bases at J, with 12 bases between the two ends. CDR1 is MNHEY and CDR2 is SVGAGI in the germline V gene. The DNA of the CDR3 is TGTGCCAGCAGTTACTTGACCCAGACGGATTCACCCCTCCACTTT. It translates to CASSYLTQTDSPLHF.

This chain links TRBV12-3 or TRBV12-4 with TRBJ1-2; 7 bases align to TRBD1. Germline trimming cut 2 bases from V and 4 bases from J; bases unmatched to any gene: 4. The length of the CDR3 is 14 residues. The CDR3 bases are TGTGCCAGCAGTTTAACCGGGACAGCCTATGGCTACACCTTC. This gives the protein CASSLTGTAYGYTF.

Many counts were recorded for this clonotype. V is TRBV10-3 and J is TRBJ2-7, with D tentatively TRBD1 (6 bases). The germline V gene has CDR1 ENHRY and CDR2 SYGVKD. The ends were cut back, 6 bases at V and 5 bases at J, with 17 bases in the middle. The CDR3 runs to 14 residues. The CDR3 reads CAIRPSGTQDEQYF. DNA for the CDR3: TGTGCCATCAGGCCCTCCGGGACACAAGACGAGCAGTACTTC.

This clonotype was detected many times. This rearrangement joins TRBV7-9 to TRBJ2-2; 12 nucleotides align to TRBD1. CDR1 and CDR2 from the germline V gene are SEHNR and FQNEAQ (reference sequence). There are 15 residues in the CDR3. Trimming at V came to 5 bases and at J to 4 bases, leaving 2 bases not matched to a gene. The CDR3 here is CASSRGQGATGELFF. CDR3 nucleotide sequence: TGTGCCAGCAGCAGGGGACAGGGGGCCACCGGGGAGCTGTTTTTT. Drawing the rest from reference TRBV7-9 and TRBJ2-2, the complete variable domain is DTGVSQNPRHKITKRGQNVTFRCDPISEHNRLYWYRQTLGQGPEFLTYFQNEAQLEKSRLLSDRFSAERPKGSFSTLEIQRTEQGDSAMYLCASSRGQGATGELFFGEGSRLTVL.

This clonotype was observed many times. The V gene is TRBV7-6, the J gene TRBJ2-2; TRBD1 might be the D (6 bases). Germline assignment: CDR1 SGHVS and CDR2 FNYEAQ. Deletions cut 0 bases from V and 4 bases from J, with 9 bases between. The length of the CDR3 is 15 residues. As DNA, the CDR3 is TGTGCCAGCAGCTTAGCGGGGGCGAGCACCGGGGAGCTGTTTTTT. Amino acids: CASSLAGASTGELFF.